The T cell receptor (beta chain) under discussion was sequenced for a study of blood T cells in healthy people across ages. The trim removed 4 bases at V and 3 bases at J, leaving 5 bases unmatched. Germline V gives CDR1 SNHLY, CDR2 FYNNEI. The CDR3 has 14 amino acids. The individuals who served as donors were healthy Caucasians living in Russia, aged about 6 to 100. A sample-barcoded 5' primer and a J-beta primer mix were used in a second PCR of roughly 6 to 11 cycles. TCRdb processed the 5' RACE reads anew with MiXCR; each CDR3 protein has one entry. The sample lists roughly 1.7 million distinct CDR3 sequences, roughly 30% occurring once.

The sequencing input was blood. The chain carries TRBV2 and TRBJ1-2; 7 bases fit TRBD1. The clonotype was recovered from a woman aged 30 to 39 in good health. The CDR3 loop reads CASSGGTDHYGYTF. CDR3 nucleotide sequence: TGTGCCAGCAGTGGAGGGACAGACCACTATGGCTACACCTTC.